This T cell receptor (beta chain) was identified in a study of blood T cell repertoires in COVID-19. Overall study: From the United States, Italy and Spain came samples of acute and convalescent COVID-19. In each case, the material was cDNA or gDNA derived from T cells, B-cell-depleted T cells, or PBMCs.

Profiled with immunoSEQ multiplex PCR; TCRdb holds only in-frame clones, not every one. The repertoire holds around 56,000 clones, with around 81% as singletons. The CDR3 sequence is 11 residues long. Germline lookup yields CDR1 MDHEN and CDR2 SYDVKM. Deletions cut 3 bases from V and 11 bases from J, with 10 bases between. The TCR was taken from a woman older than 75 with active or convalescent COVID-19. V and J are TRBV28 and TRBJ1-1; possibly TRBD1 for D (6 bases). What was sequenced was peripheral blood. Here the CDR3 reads CASSFEGGAFF. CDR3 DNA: TGTGCCAGCAGTTTTGAGGGGGGGGCTTTCTTT.